This TCR beta chain was captured by sequencing in a study of blood T cell repertoires in COVID-19. Turning to the study itself: There were acute and convalescent COVID-19 samples, and they came from the United States, Italy and Spain. Sources were T cells, B-cell-depleted T cells, or PBMCs; the material itself was cDNA or gDNA.

The study recruited people aged about 18 to 89 years across approximately 25 US areas. Study processing details: Estimation of nucleated cell counts was performed using reference gene primer amplification. The repertoire was sequenced with immunoSEQ multiplex PCR; TCRdb's copy has only in-frame clones and lacks some. V, J and clone size reflect that table, while D and trimming were determined from the DNA. This table has 250,000 to 300,000 clones, 88% appearing once. This CDR3 contains 13 residues. V was trimmed by 0 bases and J by 6 bases, leaving 6 bases between them. Germline loops: CDR1 PRHDT, CDR2 FYEKMQ (reference sequence).

The sample comprised PBMCs or T cells enriched from blood (not recorded which). The clonotype comes from a woman aged 55-70 years in a cohort exposed to, infected with or recovered from COVID-19 (not recorded which). The rearrangement links TRBV13 to TRBJ1-5, with a possible D match to TRBD1 (5 bases). CDR3 residues: CASSLGGGQPQHF. The CDR3 DNA reads as TGTGCCAGCAGCTTAGGGGGGGGTCAGCCCCAGCATTTT.